This T cell receptor (beta chain) was obtained from a study of CD8 T cells in ankylosing spondylitis. Study conclusions and caveats: A motif in TCR beta, a set of roughly eight highly homologous variants, appeared characteristic of ankylosing spondylitis blood.

TCRdb recomputed calls from the 5' RACE reads with MiXCR, one row per CDR3 protein. The profile covers around 130,000 distinct CDR3 sequences, with more than 15% appearing a single time and around a third taken by the ten largest. Only a few counts were recorded for this clonotype. Its antigen is still unknown. This TCR was sampled from a male donor with ankylosing spondylitis. The sequenced material came from blood, either unsorted or a sorted T cell fraction (not recorded which).

The CDR3 sequence is CASSLGRGRDTEAFF. CDR3 DNA: TGTGCCAGCAGTTTGGGGAGGGGGCGGGACACTGAAGCTTTCTTT. This sequence joins TRBV7-3 and TRBJ1-1, with 7 bases that match TRBD1. The V and J ends lost 6 bases and 3 bases, in that order; junction bases with no gene match: 10. Germline values: CDR1 SGHTA, CDR2 FQGTGA. The CDR3 is made up of 15 amino acids.